This T cell receptor beta chain was documented in a study of OX40 agonist ivuxolimab in advanced cancers. Regarding the study as a whole: The average count of expanded clones was higher among CD8+ T cells than among CD4+.

This clone was detected only once. Antigen unknown. Data came from immunoSEQ multiplex PCR; TCRdb stores just in-frame clones and leaves some out. The profile shows about 50,000 clones, 75% to 90% of them singletons. This TCR was recovered from an adult with an advanced solid tumor such as melanoma, head and neck, liver or kidney cancer. The sample in question was CD4+ or CD8+ T cells sorted from blood, obtained in a trial of the OX40 agonist ivuxolimab.

CDR3: CASSPSRVGNEKLFF. In nucleotides, the CDR3 is TGTGCCAGCAGTCCCTCCAGGGTGGGTAATGAAAAACTGTTTTTT. The chain joins TRBV27 to TRBJ1-4; TRBD1 is a possible D gene (5 bases). In germline, CDR1 is MNHEY, CDR2 SMNVEV (reference sequence). Trimming took 5 bases from V and 4 from J, leaving 14 bases between them. The CDR3 sequence is 15 residues long.